This passage covers 26 T cell receptor beta chains from one sample sequenced in a study of OX40 agonist ivuxolimab in advanced cancers. TCRdb keeps only in-frame clones here, not all; method: immunoSEQ multiplex PCR. The sample has around 70,000 clones; roughly four fifths are singletons. Source: CD4+ or CD8+ T cells sorted from blood, taken in a trial of the OX40 agonist ivuxolimab. The receptors were sampled from an adult with an advanced solid tumor such as melanoma, head and neck, liver or kidney cancer.

This clone came up once. The CDR3 nucleotides read TGTGCCAGCAGTTACCTGGACGGCGCCTACGAGCAGTACTTC. It translates to CASSYLDGAYEQYF. This chain links TRBV6-5 with TRBJ2-7, with unresolved D. The CDR3 sequence is 14 residues long. V was clipped by 2 bases and J by 2 bases, with 10 bases between them. Germline V gene sequence: CDR1 MNHEY, CDR2 SVGAGI.

The CDR3: CASSVGSPQETQYF. The CDR3, as DNA: TGTGCCAGCAGCGTAGGTTCGCCCCAAGAGACCCAGTACTTC. V usage is TRBV9 and J usage is TRBJ2-5; no definite D call. V lost 0 bases, J lost 1 base, and 7 bases lay in between. The length of the CDR3 is 14 residues. The germline CDR1 and CDR2 sequences are SGDLS and YYNGEE.

CDR3 residues: CASSSKEVWSEYVSNQPQHF. CDR3 sequence (DNA): TGTGCCAGCAGCTCTAAGGAGGTCTGGAGCGAGTACGTTAGCAATCAGCCCCAGCATTTT. This chain joins TRBV11-3 and TRBJ1-5, with D hard to call. The CDR3 totals 20 residues. The V and J ends lost 4 bases and 0 bases respectively, with 25 bases between them. Germline loops: CDR1 SGHNT, CDR2 YENEEA.

The chain combines TRBV28 with TRBJ2-7; D is unclear. The CDR3 length is 14 residues. CDR1 and CDR2 from the germline V gene are MDHEN and SYDVKM. Trimming cost V 2 bases and J 1 base, with 9 bases left between them. In nucleotides, the CDR3 is TGTGCCAGCAGTTTAACACAGTCATCCTACGAGCAGTACTTC. Its protein product is CASSLTQSSYEQYF. Variable domain in full (rest from reference TRBV28 and TRBJ2-7): DVKVTQSSRYLVKRTGEKVFLECVQDMDHENMFWYRQDPGLGLRLIYFSYDVKMKEKGDIPEGYSVSREKKERFSLILESASTNQTSMYLCASSLTQSSYEQYFGPGTRLTVT.

This clone was seen once. The chain carries TRBV9 and TRBJ1-2; D unresolved. Germline V gene sequence: CDR1 SGDLS, CDR2 YYNGEE. The V gene lost 4 bases and the J gene lost 4 bases, with 14 bases spanning the gap. This CDR3 has 14 amino acids. The CDR3 DNA is TGTGCCAGCAGCACCCCTGGGATAACCTATGGCTACACCTTC. Its protein is CASSTPGITYGYTF. The complete variable domain, with remaining parts taken from reference TRBV9 and TRBJ1-2, reads DSGVTQTPKHLITATGQRVTLRCSPRSGDLSVYWYQQSLDQGLQFLIQYYNGEERAKGNILERFSAQQFPDLHSELNLSSLELGDSALYFCASSTPGITYGYTFGSGTRLTVV.

CDR3 protein: CASSEHSGANVLTF. CDR3 nucleotide sequence: TGTGCCAGCAGTGAGCACTCTGGGGCCAACGTCCTGACTTTC. The J gene is TRBJ2-6, the V gene TRBV28; D is uncertain. The germline V and J ends were trimmed by 5 bases and 0 bases, with 5 bases remaining between them. CDR1 MDHEN and CDR2 SYDVKM come from the germline V gene. There are 14 residues in the CDR3.

As to this clone: Additional DNA sequences in this sample encode the identical CDR3. The V call is TRBV7-2, the J call TRBJ2-2; no reliable D call. V dropped 1 base and J dropped 3 bases, with 3 bases sitting between them. Germline loops: CDR1 SGHTA, CDR2 FQGNSA. This CDR3 has 13 amino acids. The CDR3 loop reads CASSLVHTGELFF. For the CDR3, the DNA is TGTGCCAGCAGCTTAGTGCACACCGGGGAGCTGTTTTTT.

This clone was counted a single time. J is TRBJ2-1 and V is TRBV6-5; unclear D gene. CDR1 and CDR2 from the germline V gene are MNHEY and SVGAGI. V was pared by 5 bases and J by 10 bases, with 12 bases between. The length of the CDR3 is 12 residues. Here the CDR3 reads CASSATNREQFF. The CDR3 bases are TGTGCCAGCAGTGCCACTAATCGCGAGCAGTTCTTC.

This chain links TRBV19 with TRBJ2-3; D might be TRBD2 (6 bases). V shed 6 bases and J shed 2 bases, with 12 bases lying between them. Germline CDR1 and CDR2: LNHDA and SQIVND (reference sequence). The CDR3 covers 14 residues. This chain's CDR3 is CASRSGGATDTQYF. The CDR3 region has the DNA TGTGCCAGTAGATCGGGCGGGGCCACAGATACGCAGTATTTT.

The chain employs TRBV4-1 and TRBJ2-1; no firm D call. Trimming pared 1 base from V and 7 bases from J, leaving 11 bases between. CDR1 and CDR2 from the germline V gene are MGHRA and YSYEKL. The CDR3 loop spans 14 amino acids. CDR3 region: CASSQGLLTNEQFF. In DNA, the CDR3 is TGCGCCAGCAGCCAAGGTTTATTGACAAATGAGCAGTTCTTC.

The chain couples TRBV4-1 to TRBJ2-3; TRBD1 is a possible D gene (6 bases). V was pared by 2 bases and J by 6 bases, with 15 bases between. Germline CDR1 reads MGHRA; CDR2 reads YSYEKL. The CDR3 has 15 amino acids. CDR3 DNA: TGCGCCAGCAGCCAATCCTCGGACAGCGTGGATACGCAGTATTTT. Protein: CASSQSSDSVDTQYF.

Notes on this clone: Lacking the conserved final phenylalanine or tryptophan, this CDR3 likely reflects a read error. No DNA is shown, since the ends of the CDR3 on it are uncertain; the CDR3 is the one TCRdb lists. The rearrangement links TRBV11-2 to TRBJ1-1. Termini included, the CDR3 measures 10 amino acids. Germline V gene lookup returns CDR1 SGHAT and CDR2 FQNNGV. The CDR3 spells CASARTTIRR.

This clone was seen a few times. The chain links TRBV5-1 to TRBJ1-1; D not resolved. Germline values: CDR1 SGHRS, CDR2 YFSETQ. The CDR3 consists of 14 residues. V dropped 4 bases and J dropped 0 bases, with 10 bases sitting between them. CDR3 sequence (DNA): TGCGCCAGCAGCCCGGAAAGGATGAACACTGAAGCTTTCTTT. This translates into CASSPERMNTEAFF.

V usage is TRBV4-1 and J usage is TRBJ1-5; a possible D gene is TRBD1 (5 bases). V was cut by 5 bases and J by 4 bases, with 12 bases left in between. Germline CDR1 MGHRA, CDR2 YSYEKL. This CDR3 contains 14 residues. The CDR3 region is CASSERQKNQPQHF. The DNA of the CDR3 is TGCGCCAGCAGCGAGAGACAGAAGAATCAGCCCCAGCATTTT.

The chain carries TRBV18 and TRBJ2-7, with 7 bases lining up with TRBD1. Germline loops: CDR1 KGHSH, CDR2 LQKENI. V trimming: 3 bases; J trimming: 6 bases; junction bases outside the gene matches: 8. The CDR3 loop spans 14 amino acids. The CDR3 sequence: CASSPLPQGREQYF. DNA of the CDR3: TGTGCCAGCTCACCTCTGCCACAGGGGCGCGAGCAGTACTTC.

The rearrangement joins TRBV5-1 to TRBJ2-3; a weak D match, TRBD1 (6 bases). The CDR3 contains 16 residues. Trimming cost V 4 bases and J 0 bases, with 15 bases left between them. Germline CDR1 reads SGHRS; CDR2 reads YFSETQ. CDR3 protein: CASSLSPGVSTDTQYF. The CDR3 coding sequence is TGCGCCAGCAGCCTGTCACCAGGGGTCAGCACAGATACGCAGTATTTT.

The table lists this clone with a count of one. The J gene is TRBJ2-7, the V gene TRBV2, with D possibly called TRBD1 or TRBD2 (5 bases each). The germline gives CDR1 SNHLY, CDR2 FYNNEI. The CDR3 is 11 residues long. V was clipped by 4 bases and J by 11 bases, with 12 bases between them. The CDR3 coding sequence is TGTGCCAGCAGTGGGGGGTTTAATGAGTACTTC. Protein sequence: CASSGGFNEYF.

This clone was picked up a small number of times. The chain has TRBV10-3 and TRBJ1-3; 9 nucleotides align to TRBD1. The V gene's germline CDR1 is ENHRY and CDR2 SYGVKD. The ends lost 5 bases at V and 3 bases at J; junction bases unmatched: 2. CDR3 size: 14 residues. CDR3 sequence (DNA): TGTGCCATCAGTCAGGGACAGGGTGGAAACACCATATATTTT. Translated: CAISQGQGGNTIYF.

The chain combines TRBV7-9 with TRBJ2-5; D unresolved. This CDR3 contains 13 residues. V shed 1 base and J shed 5 bases, with 8 bases lying between them. CDR1 and CDR2 from the germline V gene are SEHNR and FQNEAQ (reference sequence). CDR3 coding DNA: TGTGCCAGCAGCTTAGTGTTTCGGGAGACCCAGTACTTC. It encodes CASSLVFRETQYF. The whole variable domain, remainder taken from reference TRBV7-9 and TRBJ2-5, is DTGVSQNPRHKITKRGQNVTFRCDPISEHNRLYWYRQTLGQGPEFLTYFQNEAQLEKSRLLSDRFSAERPKGSFSTLEIQRTEQGDSAMYLCASSLVFRETQYFGPGTRLLVL.

The chain couples TRBV10-2 to TRBJ2-5, with D possibly matching TRBD1 (6 bases). Germline assignment: CDR1 WSHSY and CDR2 SAAADI. The V end lost 7 bases, the J end lost 4 bases, and 10 bases lay between the germline ends. This CDR3 contains 12 residues. CDR3 amino acids: CASTRGGETQYF. CDR3 nucleotide sequence: TGCGCCAGCACTCGAGGGGGAGAGACCCAGTACTTC.

The chain links TRBV6-6 to TRBJ2-7, with D uncertain. The V end lost 6 bases, the J end lost 1 base, and 19 bases lay between the germline ends. CDR1 is MNHNY, CDR2 SVGAGI, per germline (reference sequence). The CDR3 is 16 amino acids. DNA for the CDR3: TGTGCCAGCAGCCACCATCCAAGCAGGCAGTCCTACGAGCAGTACTTC. Encoded protein: CASSHHPSRQSYEQYF.

The chain links TRBV7-2 to TRBJ1-2; D ambiguous. This CDR3 has 14 amino acids. Germline CDR1 SGHTA, CDR2 FQGNSA. V was shortened by 2 bases and J by 4 bases, with 11 bases between the two germline ends. In DNA form, the CDR3 reads TGTGCCAGCAGCTTAACCCAACCGGCCTATGGCTACACCTTC. Its protein product is CASSLTQPAYGYTF.

The rearrangement joins TRBV10-3 to TRBJ2-5; D possibly corresponds to TRBD2 (6 bases). CDR1 and CDR2 (germline): ENHRY, SYGVKD. The CDR3 spans 15 residues. V was cut by 0 bases and J by 5 bases, with 13 bases left in between. The CDR3: CAISESGSNPETQYF. DNA of the CDR3: TGTGCCATCAGTGAGTCCGGGAGTAACCCCGAGACCCAGTACTTC.

The gene calls are TRBV5-6 and TRBJ2-7; D might be TRBD1 or TRBD2, each matching 5 bases. The CDR3 extends over 13 amino acids. Trimming left V 3 bases short and J 5 bases short, with 12 bases between. The germline CDR1 and CDR2 sequences are SGHDT and YYEEEE. The CDR3 is CASSSGLTNEQYF. The CDR3 coding sequence is TGTGCCAGCAGCTCGGGGCTCACCAACGAGCAGTACTTC.

This clone was observed a single time. The chain recombines TRBV4-1 with TRBJ1-2, with 9 bases aligning to TRBD1. With V trimmed by 1 base and J by 2 bases, 2 bases remained unmatched. This CDR3 is built from 15 residues. CDR1 is MGHRA and CDR2 is YSYEKL in the germline V gene. CDR3 bases: TGCGCCAGCAGCCAAGGGGACAGGGAAAACTATGGCTACACCTTC. The encoded protein is CASSQGDRENYGYTF.

The chain employs TRBV4-3 and TRBJ2-1; 16 bases are shared with TRBD2. Looked up from germline, CDR1 is LGHNA and CDR2 is YSLEER. The trim removed 4 bases at V and 1 base at J, leaving 4 bases unmatched. There are 18 residues in the CDR3. DNA of the CDR3: TGCGCCAGCAGCCCGGGACTAGCGGGGGGGTCGTCCTACAATGAGCAGTTCTTC. Its translation is CASSPGLAGGSSYNEQFF.